This passage covers 7 T cell receptor beta chains from one sample sequenced in a study of blood T cell repertoires in COVID-19. Method: immunoSEQ multiplex PCR; TCRdb's copy keeps in-frame clones and lacks some. The table shows around 200,000 clones, with less than 80% occurring only once. The sequenced material came from peripheral blood. The receptors were sampled from a man in his fifties or sixties who had recovered from COVID-19.

The table lists this clone with a few counts. The J gene is TRBJ2-7, the V gene TRBV10-3, with 7 bases aligning to TRBD1. CDR1 ENHRY and CDR2 SYGVKD come from the germline V gene. V trimming: 4 bases; J trimming: 3 bases; junction bases outside the gene matches: 9. This CDR3 contains 15 residues. The CDR3 sequence: CAISAGLRTGYEQYF. The DNA for the CDR3 is TGTGCCATCAGTGCGGGGCTCCGGACAGGCTACGAGCAGTACTTC.

This clone was detected only a few times. The chain employs TRBV21-1 and TRBJ2-2; the tabulated D call, TRBD1, remains unverified against the DNA. TRBV21-1 represents a pseudogene. The CDR3 totals 20 residues. CDR3 in DNA: TGTGCCAGCAGCAATCTGCCTCGGGACACCCGGATGGGACCGACCGGGGAGCTGTTTTTT. It translates to CASSNLPRDTRMGPTGELFF.

V usage is TRBV12-3 or TRBV12-4 and J usage is TRBJ1-1; D gene uncertain. CDR3 length: 12 residues. Trimming left V 5 bases short and J 3 bases short, with 7 bases between. The CDR3 region is CASSLTYTEAFF. The CDR3 region has the DNA TGTGCCAGCAGTCTAACCTACACTGAAGCTTTCTTT.

The chain employs TRBV30 and TRBJ2-7, with 10 nucleotides matching TRBD1. Germline assignment: CDR1 GTSNPN and CDR2 SVGIG (reference sequence). The CDR3 spans 13 residues. The V segment lost 8 bases and the J segment 0 bases; nucleotides outside the gene matches: 4. The CDR3 sequence is CARRDRGSYEQYF. CDR3 nucleotide sequence: TGTGCCCGCCGGGACAGGGGCTCCTACGAGCAGTACTTC.

The chain carries TRBV7-7 and TRBJ2-3, with D perhaps matching TRBD2 (5 bases). Trimming stripped 5 bases from V and 6 bases from J, with 9 bases between. Germline CDR1 SSHAT, CDR2 FNYEAQ (reference sequence). The CDR3 has 12 amino acids. The CDR3 sequence is CASSPGSDTQYF. In nucleotides, the CDR3 is TGTGCCAGCAGCCCGGGGTCGGATACGCAGTATTTT.

The chain recombines TRBV4-3 with TRBJ2-7, with 10 bases aligning to TRBD2. The CDR3 length is 16 residues. CDR1 and CDR2 (germline): LGHNA, YSLEER. J gave up 2 bases and V 3 bases, and 7 bases lay outside the gene matches. CDR3: CASSQKAGGSTYEQYF. The CDR3 bases are TGCGCCAGCAGCCAGAAAGCGGGAGGGAGTACCTACGAGCAGTACTTC.

This clone was observed a handful of times. The rearrangement links TRBV2 to TRBJ1-6; 7 nucleotides match TRBD1. Germline V gene sequence: CDR1 SNHLY, CDR2 FYNNEI. V trimming: 6 bases; J trimming: 8 bases; junction bases outside the gene matches: 7. The CDR3 runs 14 residues. The CDR3 spells CASSNRDSYSPLHF. As DNA, the CDR3 is TGTGCCAGCAGCAATCGGGACAGCTATTCACCCCTCCACTTT.